This entry lists 21 T cell receptor beta chains sequenced from one sample in a study of molecular identifiers for immune sequencing clone quantification. MiXCR was run by TCRdb on the PCR reads, yielding one entry per CDR3 protein. This table holds over 60,000 distinct CDR3 sequences, around 20% found once. Sequenced material: naive CD8+ T cells from blood, with Jurkat cell RNA spiked in. Subset indicated: FACS-sorted CD8+CD4-CCR7+CD45RA+ naive T cells. These receptor sequences come from a human donor in good health. Some libraries in this study had Jurkat cell RNA spiked in.

This clonotype showed up many times. This rearrangement joins TRBV20-1 to TRBJ2-1; TRBD1 agrees at 7 bases. CDR1 and CDR2 (germline): DFQATT, SNEGSKA (reference sequence). The CDR3 runs to 13 residues. V lost 6 bases and J lost 7; bases outside the gene matches: 9. The CDR3 coding sequence is TGCAGTGCCCTGACAGGGTATATGAATGAGCAGTTCTTC. Its translation: CSALTGYMNEQFF.

This sequence joins TRBV24-1 and TRBJ2-1, with TRBD1 identical over 9 bases. V trimming: 4 bases; J trimming: 5 bases; junction bases outside the gene matches: 5. Germline lookup yields CDR1 KGHDR and CDR2 SFDVKD. The CDR3 sequence is 15 residues long. In DNA form, the CDR3 reads TGTGCCACCAGTGACCCGGACAGGGGTGACAATGAGCAGTTCTTC. Protein product: CATSDPDRGDNEQFF.

This clonotype appeared many times. V gene TRBV29-1 combines with J gene TRBJ2-3, with D perhaps matching TRBD2 (5 bases). The CDR3 has 13 residues. In germline, CDR1 is SQVTM, CDR2 ANQGSEA. Trimming removed 7 bases from V and 5 bases from J, with 16 bases in between. CDR3 sequence reads: CSASFRGLDTQYF. In DNA, the CDR3 is TGCAGCGCCTCGTTCCGGGGTTTAGATACGCAGTATTTT.

With regard to this clonotype: A junction boundary mismatches the germline segment, possibly from a read error. The V gene is TRBV7-9, the J gene TRBJ2-5, with D maybe TRBD2 (6 bases). The CDR3 has 16 amino acids. CDR1 SEHNR and CDR2 FQNEAQ come from the germline V gene (reference sequence). The DNA of the CDR3 is TGTGTCAGCAGCCCGAGGCGGGGACCCCTTCAAGAGACCCAGTACTTC. It translates to CVSSPRRGPLQETQYF.

This clonotype showed up just a few times. The J gene is TRBJ2-5, the V gene TRBV12-3 or TRBV12-4; unclear D gene. The CDR3 loop spans 15 amino acids. V gave up 1 base and J gave up 10 bases, with 19 bases separating them. DNA of the CDR3: TGTGCCAGCAGTTTAGGATTGGAGACTCCGCTGAACCAGTACTTC. Amino acid sequence: CASSLGLETPLNQYF.

As to this clonotype: With a much larger clone just one base away, this may be a read error. This chain connects TRBV19 to TRBJ1-2; TRBD1 aligns across 7 bases. Germline V CDR1 and CDR2: LNHDA, SQIVND (reference sequence). This CDR3 is 15 amino acids long. CDR3 sequence reads: CASSHGQAPFYGYPF. CDR3 in DNA: TGTGCCAGTAGTCACGGACAGGCTCCCTTCTATGGCTACCCCTTC.

This clonotype was seen at least ten times. The V gene is TRBV19, the J gene TRBJ2-3, with TRBD1 identical over 8 bases. The V and J ends lost 6 bases and 2 bases, in that order; junction bases with no gene match: 16. Germline V gene sequence: CDR1 LNHDA, CDR2 SQIVND (reference sequence). CDR3 length: 18 amino acids. CDR3 DNA: TGTGCCAGTAGACCGGGACAGGCCTTTACCACTTACACAGATACGCAGTATTTT. As protein: CASRPGQAFTTYTDTQYF.

This clonotype was picked up a small number of times. At one end, the junction sequence differs from germline, possibly due to a read error. The chain carries TRBV9 and TRBJ1-1; TRBD1 matches 11 bases. The germline V gene encodes CDR1 SGDLS and CDR2 YYNGEE. The CDR3 runs 14 residues. In DNA, the CDR3 is TGTGCCGGCAGCGTAGGGGGACAGGGGGGTGAAGCTTTCTTT. It yields the protein CAGSVGGQGGEAFF.

The chain joins TRBV3-1 to TRBJ2-3; 7 positions agree with TRBD2. Germline V lookup: CDR1 LGHDT, CDR2 YNNKEL (reference sequence). Trimming removed 3 bases from V and 6 bases from J; junction bases left unmatched: 12. The CDR3 covers 16 residues. The CDR3 sequence: CASSHGAGDGWDTQYF. CDR3 sequence (DNA): TGTGCCAGCAGCCATGGCGCGGGAGATGGTTGGGATACGCAGTATTTT.

Ten or more counts support this clonotype. The V gene is TRBV29-1, the J gene TRBJ2-7; the D gene is possibly TRBD1 (6 bases). Trimming left V 1 base short and J 7 bases short, with 17 bases between. Germline loops: CDR1 SQVTM, CDR2 ANQGSEA. The CDR3 covers 14 residues. The CDR3 sequence is CSVEGAAGDWEQYF. The CDR3 DNA is TGCAGCGTTGAAGGCGCGGCAGGGGATTGGGAGCAGTACTTC.

This clonotype was counted many times. The chain links TRBV4-2 to TRBJ2-7; TRBD2 agrees at 7 bases. The junction had 9 bases not matched to a gene; V was cut back by 0 bases and J by 4 bases. CDR1 and CDR2 from the germline V gene are LGHNA and YNFKEQ. There are 16 residues in the CDR3. CDR3 protein: CASSQEQGLAAYEQYF. The CDR3 DNA sequence: TGTGCCAGCAGCCAAGAGCAGGGTCTAGCGGCGTACGAGCAGTACTTC.

This clonotype was seen many times. This chain joins TRBV6-2 or TRBV6-3 and TRBJ2-1; a weak D match, TRBD2 (5 bases). Trimming pared 2 bases from V and 8 bases from J, leaving 7 bases between. Germline-derived CDR1 and CDR2 are MNHEY and SVGEGT. The CDR3 consists of 12 residues. CDR3 protein: CASSYEGYEQFF. Here the CDR3 DNA reads TGTGCCAGCAGTTACGAGGGTTATGAGCAGTTCTTC.

This clonotype was seen repeatedly, ten times or more. The chain is built from TRBV19 and TRBJ2-1; D call uncertain. The V end was cut by 3 bases, the J end by 10 bases, with 7 bases between. CDR1 is LNHDA and CDR2 is SQIVND in the germline V gene (reference sequence). CDR3 length equals 11 residues. The CDR3, as DNA: TGTGCCAGTAGTATCTTGGGAGAGCAGTTCTTC. Translated: CASSILGEQFF.

Remarks on this clonotype: A much larger clone lies a single base off, so this may be a read error. The V and J genes are TRBV9 and TRBJ2-7; 9 nucleotides agree with TRBD2. Near its end, the DNA agrees better with TRBJ2-1, so the J call may be wrong. Germline V gives CDR1 SGDLS, CDR2 YYNGEE. The CDR3 totals 18 residues. In DNA, the CDR3 is TGTGCCAGCAGCGCGGGTCCTAGCGGGATTCCCCGAACCTACGAGCAGTTCTTC. It specifies CASSAGPSGIPRTYEQFF.

In nucleotides, the CDR3 is TGTGCCAGCAGCTCCCGGGACGGGGCCCAGTACTTC. Translation gives CASSSRDGAQYF. The chain joins TRBV13 to TRBJ2-7; either TRBD1 or TRBD2 may fit D (5 bases each). Per germline, CDR1 PRHDT and CDR2 FYEKMQ (reference sequence). The germline V and J ends were trimmed by 4 bases and 10 bases, with 14 bases remaining between them. This CDR3 is built from 12 residues.

A few counts support this clonotype. This chain links TRBV27 with TRBJ1-2; D is ambiguous. V gave up 6 bases and J gave up 8 bases, with 22 bases separating them. The germline CDR1 and CDR2 sequences are MNHEY and SMNVEV (reference sequence). The CDR3 extends over 15 amino acids. The CDR3 loop is CASSQLPGEARGYTF. CDR3 in DNA: TGTGCCAGCAGCCAATTACCGGGAGAGGCGAGGGGCTACACCTTC.

The V and J genes are TRBV19 and TRBJ2-1; 11 nucleotides align to TRBD2. Trimming cost V 6 bases and J 7 bases; bases outside gene matches: 8. Germline V lookup: CDR1 LNHDA, CDR2 SQIVND (reference sequence). This CDR3 has 15 residues. Here the CDR3 DNA reads TGTGCCAGTAGGATGCTAGCGGGAGGAGGGAATGAGCAGTTCTTC. Translated, it gives CASRMLAGGGNEQFF.

This clonotype was seen many times. The J gene is TRBJ2-7, the V gene TRBV3-1; maybe TRBD2 (6 bases). The CDR3 loop spans 14 amino acids. The V and J ends lost 1 base and 8 bases respectively, with 15 bases between them. CDR1 is LGHDT and CDR2 is YNNKEL in the germline V gene (reference sequence). The CDR3 sequence: CASSQGESGSKQYF. CDR3 in DNA: TGTGCCAGCAGCCAAGGCGAAAGCGGGTCCAAGCAGTACTTC.

In this sample, this clonotype is medium-sized (0.01 to 0.1%). The chain has TRBV29-1 and TRBJ2-3; possibly TRBD1 for D (7 bases). The V gene lost 0 bases and the J gene lost 6 bases, with 16 bases spanning the gap. The CDR3 loop spans 15 amino acids. Germline V gene lookup returns CDR1 SQVTM and CDR2 ANQGSEA. The CDR3 here is CSVEDRGEVMDTQYF. The DNA of the CDR3 is TGCAGCGTTGAAGACAGGGGGGAGGTTATGGATACGCAGTATTTT.

V and J are TRBV9 and TRBJ2-1; no clear D. From germline, CDR1 is SGDLS and CDR2 YYNGEE. This CDR3 has 18 amino acids. The V gene lost 0 bases and the J gene lost 0 bases, with 16 bases spanning the gap. CDR3: CASSVVAGSLSSYNEQFF. In nucleotides, the CDR3 is TGTGCCAGCAGCGTAGTAGCCGGAAGTCTTAGCTCCTACAATGAGCAGTTCTTC.

This clonotype has at least ten counts. J is TRBJ2-1 and V is TRBV29-1, with TRBD2 matching 11 bases. CDR3 length equals 18 residues. After removal of 5 bases from V and 4 bases from J, the junction contained 16 bases not matched to a gene. In germline, CDR1 is SQVTM, CDR2 ANQGSEA. Here the CDR3 reads CSVFGFVSGRAKYNEQFF. As DNA, the CDR3 is TGCAGCGTTTTCGGATTTGTTAGCGGGAGGGCGAAGTACAATGAGCAGTTCTTC.